This T cell receptor beta chain was identified in a study of OX40 agonist ivuxolimab in advanced cancers. CDR3 length: 15 amino acids. Germline V lookup: CDR1 KGHSY, CDR2 FQNENV. V gave up 2 bases and J gave up 3 bases, with 13 bases separating them. TCRdb keeps only in-frame clones here, not all; method: immunoSEQ multiplex PCR. The table records around 40,000 clones, roughly 80% of them present only once. The sequencing here drew on CD4+ or CD8+ T cells sorted from blood, taken in a trial of the OX40 agonist ivuxolimab. The genes are TRBV16 and TRBJ1-2, with D possibly TRBD1 on 6 matching bases. The origin of this receptor is an adult with an advanced solid tumor such as melanoma, head and neck, liver or kidney cancer. The DNA for the CDR3 is TGTGCCAGCAGCCAAGGGGGGACAACTCACTATGGCTACACCTTC. Protein: CASSQGGTTHYGYTF.